The next 15 T cell receptor beta chains were all read from a single sample in a study of Graves' ophthalmopathy and Graves' hyperthyroidism. Amplification from RNA transcripts yielded the TCR beta CDR3 regions. The library came from an HTBI-primed first-round RT-PCR and a second-round multiplex PCR. Each CDR3 protein is one row after TCRdb ran MiXCR on the multiplex PCR reads. Of about 550,000 distinct CDR3 sequences in the sample, about two fifths were seen once. Sequencing was carried out using peripheral blood or thyroid tissue (not recorded which). These receptors all stem from an adult man with Graves' hyperthyroidism.

The chain uses TRBV10-3 and TRBJ2-7; possible D gene TRBD1, 6 bases. Germline loops: CDR1 ENHRY, CDR2 SYGVKD. V gave up 0 bases and J gave up 2 bases, with 8 bases separating them. The CDR3 spans 14 residues. CDR3 bases: TGTGCCATCAGTGAGTCCCAGGGGACCTACGAGCAGTACTTC. Protein: CAISESQGTYEQYF.

Ten or more counts support this clonotype. CDR3 residues: CASGTGNQPQHF. The CDR3, as DNA: TGCGCCAGCGGCACAGGGAATCAGCCCCAGCATTTT. This chain connects TRBV10-2 to TRBJ1-5; D is perhaps TRBD1 (6 bases). V was cut by 8 bases and J by 4 bases, with 9 bases left in between. The germline gives CDR1 WSHSY, CDR2 SAAADI. The CDR3 runs 12 residues.

This sequence joins TRBV4-2 and TRBJ2-5, with D maybe TRBD2 (5 bases). Germline lookup yields CDR1 LGHNA and CDR2 YNFKEQ. The V gene lost 1 base and the J gene lost 2 bases, with 14 bases spanning the gap. This CDR3 is built from 16 residues. CDR3 sequence (DNA): TGTGCCAGCAGCCAAGGACCGCGGGCGGCGCAAGAGACCCAGTACTTC. Translating gives CASSQGPRAAQETQYF.

Many counts were recorded for this clonotype. This rearrangement joins TRBV7-8 to TRBJ1-3, with D uncertain. The germline V gene encodes CDR1 SGHVS and CDR2 FQNEAQ. V gave up 5 bases and J gave up 0 bases, with 14 bases separating them. The CDR3 totals 16 residues. CDR3 protein: CASSTRTVFSGNTIYF. Written as DNA, the CDR3 is TGTGCCAGCAGCACCCGTACAGTATTCTCTGGAAACACCATATATTTT.

This clonotype has only one observation. The genes are TRBV7-3 and TRBJ1-2, with D possibly matching TRBD1 (5 bases). In germline, CDR1 is SGHTA, CDR2 FQGTGA. There are 16 residues in the CDR3. Trimming stripped 5 bases from V and 4 bases from J, with 20 bases between. Here the CDR3 reads CASSPPDLGTSYGYTF. The CDR3 nucleotides are TGTGCCAGCAGCCCGCCTGATCTCGGGACGTCCTATGGCTACACCTTC.

The chain uses TRBV2 and TRBJ1-2; tentative D call: TRBD1 (5 bases). The length of the CDR3 is 14 residues. Germline V CDR1 and CDR2: SNHLY, FYNNEI. Trimming took 2 bases from V and 8 from J, leaving 15 bases between them. The CDR3 DNA reads as TGTGCCAGCAGTGAACACGTGAACCGGGGCGGCTACACCTTC. It is translated as CASSEHVNRGGYTF.

This clonotype was seen repeatedly, ten times or more. The CDR3 spells CASSSAGISQPQHF. The CDR3 DNA follows: TGTGCCAGCAGTTCGGCAGGGATCAGTCAGCCCCAGCATTTT. The V and J genes are TRBV27 and TRBJ1-5, with D possibly TRBD1 on 5 matching bases. The germline V and J ends were trimmed by 4 bases and 6 bases, with 13 bases remaining between them. Germline lookup yields CDR1 MNHEY and CDR2 SMNVEV (reference sequence). This CDR3 comprises 14 residues.

This clonotype showed up many times. The CDR3 here is CASSFGGYGYTF. DNA for the CDR3: TGTGCCAGCAGTTTCGGGGGCTATGGCTACACCTTC. J is TRBJ1-2 and V is TRBV28; tentatively, D is TRBD1 (5 bases). Germline CDR1 and CDR2: MDHEN and SYDVKM. CDR3 length: 12 residues. V lost 3 bases and J 4 bases, leaving 6 bases between the germline ends.

Concerning this clonotype: It may be a read error: a sequence one base away is much more abundant. The CDR3 DNA sequence: TGTGCCAGCAGCTTAGTCTCAGGGCGGTTGTACGAGCAGCACTTC. Translation: CASSLVSGRLYEQHF. The chain joins TRBV7-9 to TRBJ2-7; a weak D match, TRBD1 (5 bases). Germline V gene sequence: CDR1 SEHNR, CDR2 FQNEAQ (reference sequence). The CDR3 is 15 amino acids.

The V call is TRBV7-2, the J call TRBJ2-1; perhaps TRBD1 as D (6 bases). CDR3 length: 14 residues. In germline, CDR1 is SGHTA, CDR2 FQGNSA. The ends were cut back, 4 bases at V and 2 bases at J, with 9 bases in the middle. The CDR3 region is CASSSRQAYNEQFF. Here the CDR3 DNA reads TGTGCCAGCAGCTCCCGACAGGCCTACAATGAGCAGTTCTTC.

Written as DNA, the CDR3 is TGTGCCAGCAGCTTAAGCGGGGGGTTCCCAGACTACGAGCAGTACTTC. This gives the protein CASSLSGGFPDYEQYF. The chain carries TRBV7-9 and TRBJ2-7; TRBD2 agrees at 9 bases. Germline V gene lookup returns CDR1 SEHNR and CDR2 FQNEAQ (reference sequence). This CDR3 spans 16 amino acids. The V segment lost 2 bases and the J segment 3 bases; nucleotides outside the gene matches: 8.

This clonotype was counted a single time. V is TRBV7-9 and J is TRBJ1-1; TRBD1 matches 7 bases. Germline loops: CDR1 SEHNR, CDR2 FQNEAQ (reference sequence). This CDR3 has 15 amino acids. With 3 bases clipped from V and 4 bases from J, the junction kept 8 bases outside the gene matches. CDR3 in amino acids: CASSLGRGEITEAFF. DNA of the CDR3: TGTGCCAGCAGCTTGGGCAGGGGGGAAATCACTGAAGCTTTCTTT.

This clonotype appeared a few times. The chain carries TRBV9 and TRBJ1-4, with 9 positions matching TRBD1. This CDR3 contains 17 residues. Germline-derived CDR1 and CDR2 are SGDLS and YYNGEE. The J segment lost 8 bases and the V segment lost 4 bases, leaving 15 bases of the junction unmatched. Here the CDR3 reads CASSNPLTGGGNEKLFF. CDR3 DNA sequence: TGTGCCAGCAGCAACCCCCTTACAGGGGGCGGCAACGAAAAACTGTTTTTT.

Comments on this clonotype: Given a much more abundant clone one base away, this may be a read error. The DNA for the CDR3 is TGTGCCAGCAGCTTGCATCTCACAGGGGGCTTTTATGCTTTCTTT. Protein: CASSLHLTGGFYAFF. The chain recombines TRBV5-6 with TRBJ1-1; 9 nucleotides align to TRBD1. This CDR3 is built from 15 residues. CDR1 and CDR2 (germline): SGHDT, YYEEEE. J gave up 11 bases and V 1 base, and 12 bases lay outside the gene matches. Using reference TRBV5-6 and TRBJ1-1 for the parts outside the CDR3, the full variable domain is DAGVTQSPTHLIKTRGQQVTLRCSPKSGHDTVSWYQQALGQGPQFIFQYYEEEERQRGNFPDRFSGHQFPNYSSELNVNALLLGDSALYLCASSLHLTGGFYAFFGQGTRLTVV.

This clonotype was counted ten times or more. This sequence joins TRBV7-9 and TRBJ2-2, with 7 bases lining up with TRBD2. V gave up 4 bases and J gave up 4 bases; unmatched junction bases: 12. The CDR3 contains 17 residues. Germline loops: CDR1 SEHNR, CDR2 FQNEAQ (reference sequence). CDR3 region: CASSSDVGRFGTGELFF. The CDR3 DNA reads as TGTGCCAGCAGCTCGGACGTCGGGAGGTTCGGCACCGGGGAGCTGTTTTTT. The full variable domain, completed using reference TRBV7-9 and TRBJ2-2, is DTGVSQNPRHKITKRGQNVTFRCDPISEHNRLYWYRQTLGQGPEFLTYFQNEAQLEKSRLLSDRFSAERPKGSFSTLEIQRTEQGDSAMYLCASSSDVGRFGTGELFFGEGSRLTVL.